This entry features one T cell receptor (beta chain) sequence. This clonotype was observed a handful of times. Its antigen is still unknown. The record has no base qualities; no much larger clone is one base away. The entry originates in a study of neurological immune-mediated disorders (dated by TCRdb to 2018 to 2020). About the full investigation: The study compared peripheral blood TCR-beta repertoires of HTLV-I-associated myelopathy (HAM/TSP) patients, multiple sclerosis patients and healthy controls using UMI-based sequencing. The 90 to 110 TCR-beta libraries included longitudinal samples, technical triplicates and paired sorted CD4+ and CD8+ T-cell subsets alongside PBMC samples. The cohort included 68 subjects: approximately 15 with HAM/TSP, some 34 with multiple sclerosis, and approximately 20 healthy controls.

The junction shows trimming of 5 bases on V and 2 bases on J, plus 18 bases between the germline ends. CDR1 and CDR2, per the germline V gene, are SGHVS and FNYEAQ. Inclusive of the bounding cysteine and phenylalanine, the CDR3 is 17 residues long. Here the CDR3 DNA is all that survives: 51 bases in frame from base 1. On the study overall, not on this receptor specifically: No identical CDR3 amino acid sequences were found to be shared among expanded clones across subjects, suggesting that TCR-beta repertoires were private in all groups. TCR clonal expansion was greatest in HAM/TSP patients and smallest in MS patients, who ranked below even healthy controls.

Sorted-subset TCR libraries were prepared from approximately 1 million sorted CD4+ or CD8+ T cells. PBMCs were separated from peripheral blood using Ficoll-Hypaque density gradient centrifugation and then cryopreserved in liquid nitrogen. The study also sequenced paired sorted CD4+ and CD8+ subsets from healthy controls, HAM/TSP patients and MS patients. cDNA was synthesized by template-switch 5'RACE using a primer carrying a 10-nucleotide random unique molecular identifier by which each TCR transcript was tagged. Every sequencing run yielded over 200 million TCR-beta sequences covering 15-18 subjects. Total RNA was extracted with the RNeasy kit. The KAPA Real-time Library Amplification kit was used to amplify TCR-beta VDJ regions with primers targeting the TCR constant region and the 5'RACE anchor. Sample indexes and Illumina adaptors were added in a first PCR, after which library yield was increased in a second PCR. After Ampure bead purification, the roughly 650 bp TCR product was size-selected on a 2% E-gel SizeSelection system. Before pooling, libraries had their quality checked on a Bioanalyzer, their concentration measured with Qubit, and their quantity determined with the Kapa Library Quantification kit. An Illumina HiSeq 2500 sequenced the libraries paired-end 2 x 150 bp. To increase sequence diversity, about 25-31% phiX was spiked into each library pool. Under the source paper's analysis protocol: Quality-filtered reads were processed with the UMI-based MiGEC pipeline, and over 75% of raw TCR sequences were removed by the MiGEC pipeline during error correction. IMGT germline references were used for alignment of VDJ genes, and clonotypes were defined by a unique CDR3 amino acid sequence together with V-J genes. Clonal expansion, Shannon diversity, and CDR3 relatedness (CalcPairwiseDistances, ClusterSamples) were evaluated with VDJtools, and phylogenetic trees were built with CLCbio workbench. A clone was classed as expanded if it had 8 or more unique UMIs, a cutoff based on coefficient-of-variation modelling across technical triplicates. Using fastp trimming at Q25 and MiXCR clonotype assembly, TCRdb reanalyzed the public sequencing data and kept in-frame beta chains. Rows are combined by CDR3 protein, so each entry shows the most common genes and DNA. The V and J calls reflect TCRdb's pipeline rather than the authors' work. This sample comprises about 41,000 distinct CDR3 sequences, approximately 15% of them detected only once. Approximately 3.5% of the sample is held by the ten biggest clonotypes.

This TCR derives from a woman aged 55-69 years with HTLV-1-associated myelopathy (HAM/TSP). This chain is built from TRBV7-6 and TRBJ2-2, with the D gene uncertain. Sequencing input: CD4+ T cells from blood. The CDR3 reads as follows: CASSAQTGSGNTGELFF. Read as DNA, the sequence is TGTGCCAGCAGCGCACAAACCGGGTCAGGTAACACCGGGGAGCTGTTTTTT.